Listed below are T cell receptor beta chains from one sample, sequenced in a study of low-dose radiotherapy and immunotherapy resistance in tumors. TCRdb re-analysed the reads in MiXCR, keeping a single row per CDR3 protein. Of fewer than 110,000 distinct CDR3 sequences in the sample, less than 25% were seen once. The sequenced sample was PBMCs, obtained after low-dose radiotherapy plus immunotherapy. The receptors derive from a male donor with prostate cancer. Both conserved end residues are part of each CDR3. A D gene is named only where the DNA matches it firmly. Only part of the rows carry a size: once, few, many, or a class if the clone is expanded.

TGTGCCACGGGAGGTTCGGATACGCAGTATTTT,CATGGSDTQYF,TRBV10-3,many,TRBD2,TRBJ2-3
TGTGCCAGCAGTGCGGGACTAGGTACCGGGGAGCTGTTTTTT,CASSAGLGTGELFF,TRBV6-2/TRBV6-3,many,TRBD2,TRBJ2-2
TGTGCCAGCAACGACAGAGCCCGCACAGATACGCAGTATTTT,CASNDRARTDTQYF,TRBV12-3/TRBV12-4,many,NA,TRBJ2-3
TGTGCCAGCAGCGTATCAACAGGGGATTCACCCCTCCACTTT,CASSVSTGDSPLHF,TRBV9,many,TRBD1,TRBJ1-6
TGTGCCAGCAGCCCCCGAGTGGACGAGCAGTTCTTC,CASSPRVDEQFF,TRBV3-1,many,NA,TRBJ2-1
TGCAGTGCTAGTGGGACAGGCTCCTATAATTCACCCCTCCACTTT,CSASGTGSYNSPLHF,TRBV20-1,NA,TRBD1,TRBJ1-6
TGTGCCAGCAGCTCAAACAGGGTCACCTACGAGCAGTACTTC,CASSSNRVTYEQYF,TRBV11-2,many,NA,TRBJ2-7
TGCAGTGCGAAGACCCGCACAGATACGCAGTATTTT,CSAKTRTDTQYF,TRBV20-1,many,NA,TRBJ2-3
TGTGCCTGGATAATGACAGGGTCCGCTTTCTTT,CAWIMTGSAFF,TRBV30,NA,TRBD1,TRBJ1-1
TGCAGTGCTAGAGGGACTAGCGGGGGGATCGGCACAGATACGCAGTATTTT,CSARGTSGGIGTDTQYF,TRBV20-1,many,TRBD2,TRBJ2-3
TGTGCCAGCGGATGGGACAGGGGAGGGTTGGAGACCCAGTACTTC,CASGWDRGGLETQYF,TRBV12-3/TRBV12-4,many,TRBD1,TRBJ2-5
TGTGCCAGCAGCTTGGTCGCACTAGGTCGGGAGACCCAGTACTTC,CASSLVALGRETQYF,TRBV5-4,many,NA,TRBJ2-5
TGCGCCAGCAGGCCAGGGACGGGTAGCTCCTACGAGCAGTACTTC,CASRPGTGSSYEQYF,TRBV10-2,many,NA,TRBJ2-7